The T cell receptor (beta chain) described here comes from a study of blood T cells in healthy people across ages (dated by TCRdb to about 2015). Background for the entire study: In model experiments, template switching captured about one uniquely barcoded TCR beta cDNA molecule for every two T cells. Age-related changes in TCR beta repertoire diversity were measured in the study by deep sequencing normalized with unique cDNA molecular identifiers. The donors were split into four age groups: young (average about 16 years), middle-aged (about 40), aged (roughly 65) and long-lived (roughly 77). To avoid experimental bias, donors of different ages were spread randomly across the sequencing lanes. Using the same blood draw, the study looked at two additional independent replicas of 1 million unique cDNA reads for two donors, one aged 18 to 30 and the other aged 80 or older. On the study overall, not on this receptor specifically: As age increased, observed TCR beta diversity per million T cells dropped in a roughly linear way, and a significant reduction was already evident by age roughly 40. The percentage of naive T cells measured by flow cytometry correlated strongly with observed TCR beta diversity. The long-lived group showed more naive CD4+ T cells, fewer expanded clones and increased TCR diversity than the aged group, suggesting age selection. Estimates of total diversity based on one million sequenced T cells were considered lower bounds and underestimates. The CMV infection status of donors was not known, potentially confounding age-related changes in expanded clonotypes. Because profiling used bulk unsorted PBMCs, naive and antigen-experienced compartments could not be compared conclusively.

The library relied on 5' RACE. The data were produced on an Illumina HiSeq 2500. A second PCR of about 6 to 12 cycles was performed with a sample-barcoded 5' primer and a J-beta primer mix. Each TCR beta cDNA molecule received a unique molecular identifier from a template-switch 5' adaptor carrying 12 random nucleotides. Each sample yielded at least 2.5 million CDR3-containing paired-end reads. The Mint cDNA synthesis kit, primed by a TRBC-specific oligonucleotide, was used to synthesize first-strand cDNA from all RNA. After uracil-DNA glycosylase treatment, a first 18-cycle PCR used universal primers M1SS and BC2_uni_R on all cDNA. The authors' analysis ran thus. Each sample was normalized by randomly selecting 1 million high-quality reads, each carrying a distinct molecular identifier. Reads with shared molecular identifiers were discarded instead of being binned into consensus sequences. CDR3 identification, clonotype clustering and error correction used MiTCR with a Q25 quality threshold and the strictest error-elimination algorithm. A nonparametric unseen species model with Euler transformation was used to estimate a lower bound on total TCR beta diversity. The public sequencing data were trimmed at Q25 with fastp and processed into clonotypes with MiXCR by TCRdb, which kept only in-frame beta chains. CDR3 protein duplicates are merged, each entry listing the most common genes and DNA. In this record, the V and J calls reflect TCRdb's handling and not the investigators' own analysis. The sample profile shows about a million distinct CDR3 sequences; just over 50% of them were found once. The biggest ten clones account for around 21% of the sample.

Donors were 40 or so systemically healthy Caucasian individuals from Russia aged 6 to 90 years. About 10 milliliters of peripheral blood were drawn from each donor into EDTA-treated Vacutainer tubes. Ficoll-Paque density-gradient centrifugation was used to isolate PBMCs, with at least 7 million per sample. Total RNA was extracted from PBMCs with Trizol reagent, with at least 6 micrograms obtained per sample. For every donor, flow cytometry on a PBMC aliquot measured the percentage of naive CD45RAhigh/CD27high T cells. The CDR3 numbers 18 residues from cysteine through phenylalanine. Only the CDR3 DNA is retained, 54 bases long and in frame from the first base. The germline V gene specifies SGHTA as CDR1 and FQGNSA as CDR2. Ends trimmed: V by 0 bases, J by 0 bases; bases unmatched to a gene: 10. A few counts support this clonotype. Which antigen it targets is not known. No clone much larger than this one lies a single base away; base qualities are absent.

The V gene is TRBV7-2 and the J gene is TRBJ2-7; TRBD2 matches 8 bases in the middle. Sequences were obtained from blood. This sequence was found in a woman aged 55-70 years in good health. The DNA sequence is given as TGTGCCAGCAGCTTAGCAGTCCTAGCGGGCTACCTCTCCTACGAGCAGTACTTC. This encodes CASSLAVLAGYLSYEQYF. Reference TRBV7-2 and TRBJ2-7 proteins supply the regions before and after the CDR3; the full variable domain is: GAGVSQSPSNKVTEKGKDVELRCDPISGHTALYWYRQSLGQGLEFLIYFQGNSAPDKSGLPSDRFSAERTGGSVSTLTIQRTQQEDSAVYLCASSLAVLAGYLSYEQYFGPGTRLTVT.